The table lists the clone carrying this T cell receptor (beta chain) with a few counts. Per germline, CDR1 SNHLY and CDR2 FYNNEI. Trimming stripped 1 base from V and 2 bases from J, with 8 bases between. The CDR3 totals 14 residues. In the original analysis: The authors estimated nucleated cell counts from reference gene primer amplification. TCRdb's table, derived via immunoSEQ multiplex PCR, lists solely in-frame clones and lacks some. That table supplies the V and J calls and clone size; D and trimming were determined from the DNA. The top ten hold 7.3% of the sample, which has around 50,000 clones, approximately 80% seen once. This entry comes from a study of blood T cell repertoires in COVID-19. Across the whole study: Sites in the United States, Italy and Spain provided acute and convalescent COVID-19 samples. PBMCs, B-cell-depleted T cells, or T cells provided the cDNA or gDNA that made up the material.

This receptor was identified in a man aged 35 to 55 with acute or convalescent COVID-19. The source material was peripheral blood. V usage is TRBV2 and J usage is TRBJ1-1, with D perhaps TRBD1 (6 bases). The CDR3 DNA follows: TGTGCCAGCAGTGAAGGGACAGCAAACACTGAAGCTTTCTTT. Its translation is CASSEGTANTEAFF.